This T cell receptor beta chain is drawn from a study of shared clonotypes between healthy human individuals. Notes on the study in general: Generation probability values for non-shared clonotypes were lower than those for clonotypes shared by all four donors.

The donors, healthy adults who were HIV-negative, had experienced no recent acute infections or vaccinations. Nashville, Tennessee was home to all donors, who were Caucasian adults. Remarks on this clone: What it binds is not known. The sample carries other DNA sequences with the same CDR3.

The V gene's germline CDR1 is SNHLY and CDR2 FYNNEI. This CDR3 has 13 residues. Trimming shortened V by 4 bases and J by 7 bases, and 8 bases separated the two germline ends. The study ran the assay at deep level. Data came from immunoSEQ multiplex PCR; TCRdb stores just in-frame clones and leaves some out. The table includes 2 million to 2.5 million clones, more than 90% detected once. Sequencing was performed on naive CD4+ T cells sorted from blood. Subset meaning: CD45RA+ positively selected. The chain joins TRBV2 to TRBJ1-6; D is undetermined. The TCR was taken from a young man in good health. The DNA for the CDR3 is TGTGCCAGCAGTGGGCAGCTAAATTCACCCCTCCACTTT. Its translation is CASSGQLNSPLHF.